One T cell receptor beta chain is described in this entry. The source of the sample is a study of patients and donors after allogeneic stem cell transplantation. TCRdb reprocessed the RT-PCR reads via MiXCR and lists one record per CDR3 protein. Of over 150,000 distinct CDR3 sequences in the sample, 40% to 45% are singletons; the top ten hold 33%. The V gene's germline CDR1 is LNHDA and CDR2 SQIVND (reference sequence). Losses at the gene ends were 2 bases for V and 4 bases for J; bases not matched to a gene: 6. The CDR3 covers 15 residues. The sequenced sample consisted of blood, either unsorted or a sorted T cell fraction (not recorded which). The clonotype was recovered from a human donor who was either an allogeneic HSCT recipient or a stem cell or donor lymphocyte infusion donor (not recorded which). It is not recorded whose cells these are; they may come from a transplant donor. The chain has TRBV19 and TRBJ1-1; 8 nucleotides match TRBD1. The CDR3 reads CASSITGGSGTEAFF. Written as DNA, the CDR3 is TGTGCCAGTAGTATAACAGGGGGTTCGGGCACTGAAGCTTTCTTT. The full variable domain, in which reference TRBV19 and TRBJ1-1 provide the parts outside the CDR3, is DGGITQSPKYLFRKEGQNVTLSCEQNLNHDAMYWYRQDPGQGLRLIYYSQIVNDFQKGDIAEGYSVSREKKESFPLTVTSAQKNPTAFYLCASSITGGSGTEAFFGQGTRLTVV.